This TCR beta chain comes out of a study of cytomegalovirus exposure and HLA in healthy donors. General study points: Reportedly, diagnosis of cytomegalovirus status by the classifier showed high specificity and sensitivity. Indistinguishability led to the exclusion of some V segments, TRBV6-2 and TRBV6-3 included. Trimming of TCR beta V- and J-genes showed a link, identified in a later analysis, to a missense DCLRE1C variant.

A word on this clone: The antigen is not known.

The CDR3 is made up of 13 amino acids. CDR1 is SGHDT, CDR2 YYEEEE, per germline. V lost 2 bases and J lost 5; bases outside the gene matches: 3. Vbeta (60) and Jbeta (13) primers were used in the PCR. The assay was immunoSEQ multiplex PCR, and TCRdb's table has in-frame clones only and misses some. The repertoire holds approximately 180,000 clones, with 77% as singletons. Sequences were obtained from PBMCs. The clonotype originates from a woman aged 55-75 years in good health and CMV-seropositive. The gene calls are TRBV5-6 and TRBJ2-5, with 7 bases that match TRBD1. CDR3 loop: CASSFDRAETQYF. The CDR3 nucleotides read TGTGCCAGCAGCTTCGACAGGGCCGAGACCCAGTACTTC.